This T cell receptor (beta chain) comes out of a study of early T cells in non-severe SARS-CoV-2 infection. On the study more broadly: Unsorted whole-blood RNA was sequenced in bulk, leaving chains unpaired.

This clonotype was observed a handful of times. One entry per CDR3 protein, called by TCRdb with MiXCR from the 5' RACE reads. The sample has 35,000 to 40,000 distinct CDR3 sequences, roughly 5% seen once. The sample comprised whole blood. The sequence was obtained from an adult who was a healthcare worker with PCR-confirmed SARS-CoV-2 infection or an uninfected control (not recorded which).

Here the CDR3 reads CASSQNTVGGYTF. The CDR3 DNA reads TGTGCCAGCAGCCAGAACACGGTCGGGGGCTACACCTTC. J is TRBJ1-2 and V is TRBV3-1, with D unclear. CDR3 length: 13 residues. Trimming removed 3 bases from V and 8 bases from J, with 13 bases in between. Germline V gene data show CDR1 as LGHDT and CDR2 as YNNKEL (reference sequence).